The 25 T cell receptor beta chains given below trace back to one sample, sequenced in a study of shared clonotypes between healthy human individuals. Clones were read by immunoSEQ multiplex PCR, and TCRdb kept only the in-frame ones, dropping some. The sample records 450,000 to 500,000 clones, about 80% being singletons. Sequencing was carried out using PBMCs. The receptors stem from a woman aged 40 to 55 in good health. Some clones in this sample may be carry-over from other donors' samples.

V gene TRBV9 combines with J gene TRBJ2-2, with 7 nucleotides matching TRBD2. The CDR3 covers 16 residues. Per the germline V gene, CDR1 is SGDLS and CDR2 is YYNGEE. Unmatched junction bases numbered 9, after V lost 4 bases and J lost 3 bases. CDR3 protein: CASSPRGGADTGELFF. CDR3 sequence (DNA): TGTGCCAGCAGCCCTCGCGGGGGTGCAGACACCGGGGAGCTGTTTTTT. Based on the CDR3 plus reference TRBV9 and TRBJ2-2, the full variable domain is DSGVTQTPKHLITATGQRVTLRCSPRSGDLSVYWYQQSLDQGLQFLIQYYNGEERAKGNILERFSAQQFPDLHSELNLSSLELGDSALYFCASSPRGGADTGELFFGEGSRLTVL.

This clone was seen only once. This chain joins TRBV20-1 and TRBJ1-1, with D hard to call. Trimming took 1 base from V and 8 from J, leaving 8 bases between them. The germline CDR1 and CDR2 sequences are DFQATT and SNEGSKA (reference sequence). This CDR3 is 11 amino acids long. This CDR3 reads CSARGTEEAFF. CDR3 bases: TGCAGTGCTAGAGGGACGGAAGAAGCTTTCTTT.

The rearrangement links TRBV30 to TRBJ1-1; 8 bases are shared with TRBD1. Germline CDR1 reads GTSNPN; CDR2 reads SVGIG (reference sequence). The V segment lost 5 bases and the J segment 4 bases; nucleotides outside the gene matches: 3. This CDR3 has 12 residues. The CDR3 region is CAWDRGSTEAFF. The CDR3 DNA follows: TGTGCCTGGGACAGGGGCTCCACTGAAGCTTTCTTT.

The chain has TRBV14 and TRBJ2-7, with D unresolved. The CDR3 length is 14 residues. The germline gives CDR1 SGHDN, CDR2 FVKESK. V lost 2 bases and J lost 6, with 14 bases in between. The CDR3 region has the DNA TGTGCCAGCAGCCAACGTGACCACAAACCCGAGCAGTACTTC. Its translation: CASSQRDHKPEQYF.

The rearrangement joins TRBV7-9 to TRBJ2-5, with TRBD2 matching over 12 bases. CDR1 is SEHNR, CDR2 FQNEAQ, per germline (reference sequence). The V and J ends lost 5 bases and 2 bases, in that order; junction bases with no gene match: 9. The CDR3 covers 17 residues. CDR3 coding DNA: TGTGCCAGCAGCCCGAGGTCTCTAGCGGGAGGGCAAGAGACCCAGTACTTC. The encoded protein is CASSPRSLAGGQETQYF.

This clone was picked up many times. The chain recombines TRBV30 with TRBJ2-1; TRBD2 matches 13 bases. Losses at the gene ends were 3 bases for V and 9 bases for J; bases not matched to a gene: 8. This CDR3 is built from 15 residues. Germline CDR1 and CDR2: GTSNPN and SVGIG (reference sequence). CDR3 protein: CAWSGLAGVDSEQFF. The CDR3 coding sequence is TGTGCCTGGAGCGGACTAGCGGGAGTGGATAGTGAGCAGTTCTTC. Full variable domain (missing parts from reference TRBV30 and TRBJ2-1): SQTIHQWPATLVQPVGSPLSLECTVEGTSNPNLYWYRQAAGRGLQLLFYSVGIGQISSEVPQNLSASRPQDRQFILSSKKLLLSDSGFYLCAWSGLAGVDSEQFFGPGTRLTVL.

V gene TRBV18 combines with J gene TRBJ2-3; the D gene is possibly TRBD1 (5 bases). Germline lookup yields CDR1 KGHSH and CDR2 LQKENI. The length of the CDR3 is 14 residues. V was clipped by 6 bases and J by 0 bases, with 10 bases between them. For the CDR3, the DNA is TGTGCCAGCTCTTCGCAGGGCAGCACAGATACGCAGTATTTT. Translating gives CASSSQGSTDTQYF.

The V and J genes are TRBV30 and TRBJ2-5; 7 positions agree with TRBD1. Trimming cost V 4 bases and J 5 bases; bases outside gene matches: 7. Germline CDR1 reads GTSNPN; CDR2 reads SVGIG (reference sequence). CDR3 length: 13 residues. The CDR3 sequence: CAWKGADRETQYF. The CDR3 bases are TGTGCCTGGAAGGGGGCGGATAGGGAGACCCAGTACTTC.

This clone is a singleton in its sample. The rearrangement joins TRBV15 to TRBJ1-5, with 7 bases that match TRBD1. Germline V gives CDR1 LNHNV, CDR2 YYDKDF (reference sequence). The CDR3 contains 11 residues. The V segment lost 9 bases and the J segment 9 bases; nucleotides outside the gene matches: 5. The CDR3 DNA reads TGTGCCACGCTGACAGGGTGGCCCCAGCATTTT. This sequence encodes CATLTGWPQHF.

The table lists this clone with a few counts. This rearrangement joins TRBV5-1 to TRBJ2-7; D may match TRBD1 or TRBD2 (5 bases each). Germline V gene lookup returns CDR1 SGHRS and CDR2 YFSETQ. The CDR3 extends over 16 amino acids. The V end lost 0 bases, the J end lost 6 bases, and 19 bases lay between the germline ends. The chain's CDR3 is CASSLGAAGRDGEQYF. The CDR3 DNA reads as TGCGCCAGCAGCTTGGGGGCCGCAGGGAGAGATGGCGAGCAGTACTTC.

Comments on this clone: This specimen includes other DNA sequences encoding the same CDR3. The DNA of the CDR3 is TGCAGCGTTGAAGATTCTTCGACAGATACGCAGTATTTT. Protein product: CSVEDSSTDTQYF. J is TRBJ2-3 and V is TRBV29-1; D gene uncertain. CDR3 size: 13 residues. Germline V gene data show CDR1 as SQVTM and CDR2 as ANQGSEA. V shed 0 bases and J shed 3 bases, with 7 bases lying between them.

This clone turned up a few times. The chain links TRBV10-3 to TRBJ1-5, with 8 positions matching TRBD1. With 5 bases clipped from V and 5 bases from J, the junction kept 8 bases outside the gene matches. The CDR3 loop spans 15 amino acids. CDR1 is ENHRY and CDR2 is SYGVKD in the germline V gene. Here the CDR3 reads CAISPSTGADQPQHF. CDR3 DNA sequence: TGTGCCATCAGTCCCTCGACAGGGGCGGATCAGCCCCAGCATTTT.

J is TRBJ2-1 and V is TRBV7-3; unclear D gene. The germline V gene has CDR1 SGHTA and CDR2 FQGTGA. CDR3 length: 14 residues. Trimming removed 5 bases at V and 9 bases at J, with 17 bases between. As DNA, the CDR3 is TGTGCCAGCAGCCCGGACCCACATTGGGGTGAGCAGTTCTTC. Amino acids: CASSPDPHWGEQFF.

The chain recombines TRBV29-1 with TRBJ2-3; either TRBD1 or TRBD2 may supply D (5 bases each). CDR1 and CDR2 (germline): SQVTM, ANQGSEA. The CDR3 sequence is 12 residues long. V was clipped by 8 bases and J by 4 bases, with 13 bases between them. CDR3 nucleotide sequence: TGCAGCCCGGGACGGCCCGCAGATACGCAGTATTTT. Amino acid sequence: CSPGRPADTQYF.

This clone was observed once. The same CDR3 can be traced to other DNA sequences in this sample. The rearrangement uses TRBV9 and TRBJ1-1; D is ambiguous. The CDR3 loop spans 13 amino acids. CDR1 is SGDLS and CDR2 is YYNGEE in the germline V gene. Trimming took off 0 bases at V and 2 bases at J, with 5 bases between the two ends. The CDR3 region has the DNA TGTGCCAGCAGCGTAGGAAGAAACACTGAAGCTTTCTTT. Residues: CASSVGRNTEAFF. The full variable domain, in which reference TRBV9 and TRBJ1-1 provide the parts outside the CDR3, is DSGVTQTPKHLITATGQRVTLRCSPRSGDLSVYWYQQSLDQGLQFLIQYYNGEERAKGNILERFSAQQFPDLHSELNLSSLELGDSALYFCASSVGRNTEAFFGQGTRLTVV.

V usage is TRBV5-1 and J usage is TRBJ2-3; TRBD1 matches 8 bases. Germline V lookup: CDR1 SGHRS, CDR2 YFSETQ. This CDR3 spans 16 amino acids. V lost 4 bases, J lost 5 bases, and 12 bases stayed unmatched. CDR3: CASSQDRGGLGDTQYF. The CDR3 region has the DNA TGCGCCAGCAGCCAAGACAGGGGAGGTTTAGGAGATACGCAGTATTTT.

This chain connects TRBV29-1 to TRBJ2-5, with no clear D. The J call may be wrong; the DNA end is better matched by TRBJ2-7. This CDR3 spans 12 amino acids. The V gene's germline CDR1 is SQVTM and CDR2 ANQGSEA. In DNA, the CDR3 is TGCAGCGTTGAGTCCAATTCCTACGAGCAGTACTTC. This encodes CSVESNSYEQYF.

This clone has more than one count but fewer than ten. This same CDR3 is encoded by further DNA sequences in the sample. The genes are TRBV28 and TRBJ2-1, with 15 positions matching TRBD2. This CDR3 has 15 residues. Germline V gene sequence: CDR1 MDHEN, CDR2 SYDVKM. Unmatched junction bases numbered 2, after V lost 4 bases and J lost 7 bases. CDR3: CASSSGTSGRNEQFF. CDR3 DNA: TGTGCCAGCAGTTCCGGGACTAGCGGGAGGAATGAGCAGTTCTTC.

This clone was found many times. The chain has TRBV7-8 and TRBJ2-1; TRBD2 matches 10 bases. Germline V gene lookup returns CDR1 SGHVS and CDR2 FQNEAQ. Trimming cost V 5 bases and J 5 bases; bases outside gene matches: 9. The CDR3 covers 16 residues. CDR3 sequence (DNA): TGTGCCAGCAGCCCCTTCCGTAGCGGGAGGCACAATGAGCAGTTCTTC. Its protein product is CASSPFRSGRHNEQFF.

This clone was detected only once. The rearrangement joins TRBV29-1 to TRBJ2-1, with D perhaps TRBD2 (5 bases). The CDR3 covers 14 residues. The V end lost 2 bases, the J end lost 0 bases, and 8 bases lay between the germline ends. Germline values: CDR1 SQVTM, CDR2 ANQGSEA. The CDR3 bases are TGCAGCGTTGAACGGAGGAGCTCCTACAATGAGCAGTTCTTC. It encodes CSVERRSSYNEQFF.

V usage is TRBV5-1 and J usage is TRBJ1-1, with 7 bases matching TRBD1. V gave up 0 bases and J gave up 5 bases; unmatched junction bases: 7. Germline values: CDR1 SGHRS, CDR2 YFSETQ. The CDR3 runs 15 residues. In DNA form, the CDR3 reads TGCGCCAGCAGCTTGGTCGAGGCAGGGGGAACTGAAGCTTTCTTT. This encodes CASSLVEAGGTEAFF. Full variable domain (missing parts from reference TRBV5-1 and TRBJ1-1): KAGVTQTPRYLIKTRGQQVTLSCSPISGHRSVSWYQQTPGQGLQFLFEYFSETQRNKGNFPGRFSGRQFSNSRSEMNVSTLELGDSALYLCASSLVEAGGTEAFFGQGTRLTVV.

The rearrangement links TRBV13 to TRBJ2-7; 9 nucleotides line up with TRBD2. The length of the CDR3 is 16 residues. The junction had 15 bases not matched to a gene; V was cut back by 6 bases and J by 6 bases. Germline CDR1 PRHDT, CDR2 FYEKMQ (reference sequence). DNA of the CDR3: TGTGCCAGCAGTCGCCCGGGACTAGCTACCGTTGGCGAGCAGTACTTC. Protein product: CASSRPGLATVGEQYF.

The chain carries TRBV5-1 and TRBJ1-6, with D unresolved. V was cut by 0 bases and J by 7 bases, with 8 bases left in between. There are 14 residues in the CDR3. Germline CDR1 and CDR2: SGHRS and YFSETQ. The CDR3 nucleotides read TGCGCCAGCAGCTTGGTTGTAGCGAATTCACCCCTCCACTTT. This codes for CASSLVVANSPLHF.

The V call is TRBV10-3, the J call TRBJ1-1; D unresolved. CDR3 length equals 15 residues. Germline CDR1 is ENHRY and CDR2 is SYGVKD. V lost 6 bases to trimming and J lost 1 base, with 15 bases between them. CDR3: CAISPSPIPNTEAFF. CDR3 DNA sequence: TGTGCCATCAGCCCTTCCCCTATTCCGAACACTGAAGCTTTCTTT.

The chain uses TRBV5-4 and TRBJ2-7; D possibly corresponds to TRBD2 (6 bases). V lost 4 bases and J lost 2, with 13 bases in between. Germline V gene sequence: CDR1 SGHNT, CDR2 YYREEE (reference sequence). This CDR3 contains 14 residues. The CDR3 here is CASSPRLDTYEQYF. CDR3 coding DNA: TGTGCCAGCAGCCCACGACTAGATACCTACGAGCAGTACTTC.